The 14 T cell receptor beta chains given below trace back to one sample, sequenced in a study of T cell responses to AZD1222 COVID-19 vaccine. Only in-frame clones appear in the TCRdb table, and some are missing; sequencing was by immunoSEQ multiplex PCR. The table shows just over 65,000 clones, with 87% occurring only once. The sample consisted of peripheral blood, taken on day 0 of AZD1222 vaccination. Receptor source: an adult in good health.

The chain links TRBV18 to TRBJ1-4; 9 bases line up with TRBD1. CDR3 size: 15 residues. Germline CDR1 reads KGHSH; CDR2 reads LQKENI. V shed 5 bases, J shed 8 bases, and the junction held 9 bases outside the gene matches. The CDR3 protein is CASSEEQGAQEKLFF. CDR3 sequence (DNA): TGTGCCAGCTCAGAAGAACAGGGGGCGCAGGAAAAACTGTTTTTT.

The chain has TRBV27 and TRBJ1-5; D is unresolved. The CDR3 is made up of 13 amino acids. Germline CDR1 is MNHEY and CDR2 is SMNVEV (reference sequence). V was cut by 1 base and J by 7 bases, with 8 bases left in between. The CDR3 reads CASSLLGDQPQHF. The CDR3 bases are TGTGCCAGCAGTTTATTGGGAGACCAGCCCCAGCATTTT.

CDR3 in DNA: TGCGCCAGCAGCCAAGATCGAGGGGCGAGGACTTTCTTT. Translated, it gives CASSQDRGARTFF. The J gene is TRBJ1-1, the V gene TRBV4-1; possible D gene TRBD1, 5 bases. V lost 0 bases, J lost 12 bases, and 14 bases lay in between. Germline CDR1 reads MGHRA; CDR2 reads YSYEKL. The CDR3 has 13 residues.

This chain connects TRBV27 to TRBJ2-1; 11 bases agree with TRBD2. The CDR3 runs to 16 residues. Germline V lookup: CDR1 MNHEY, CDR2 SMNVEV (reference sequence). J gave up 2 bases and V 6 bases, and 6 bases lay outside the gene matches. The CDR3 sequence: CASRLPGLAAYNEQFF. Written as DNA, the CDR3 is TGTGCCAGCAGACTACCGGGACTAGCGGCCTACAATGAGCAGTTCTTC.

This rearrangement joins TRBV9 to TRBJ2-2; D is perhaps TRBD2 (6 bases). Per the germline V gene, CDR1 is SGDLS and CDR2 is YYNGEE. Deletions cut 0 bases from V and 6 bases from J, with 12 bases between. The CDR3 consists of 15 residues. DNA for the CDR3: TGTGCCAGCAGCGTAGGAACTAGCTCCCCCGGGGAGCTGTTTTTT. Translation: CASSVGTSSPGELFF.

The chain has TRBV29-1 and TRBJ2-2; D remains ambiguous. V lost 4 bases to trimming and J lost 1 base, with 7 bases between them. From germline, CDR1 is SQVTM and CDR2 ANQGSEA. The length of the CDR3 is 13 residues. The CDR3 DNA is TGCAGCGTTGGAAGACAGAACACCGGGGAGCTGTTTTTT. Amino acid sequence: CSVGRQNTGELFF.

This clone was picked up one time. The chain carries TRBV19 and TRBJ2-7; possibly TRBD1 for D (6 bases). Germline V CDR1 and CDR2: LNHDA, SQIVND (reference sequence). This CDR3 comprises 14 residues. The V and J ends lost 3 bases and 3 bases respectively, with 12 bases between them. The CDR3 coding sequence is TGTGCCAGTAGTATTCGGGACACCGACTACGAGCAGTACTTC. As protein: CASSIRDTDYEQYF.

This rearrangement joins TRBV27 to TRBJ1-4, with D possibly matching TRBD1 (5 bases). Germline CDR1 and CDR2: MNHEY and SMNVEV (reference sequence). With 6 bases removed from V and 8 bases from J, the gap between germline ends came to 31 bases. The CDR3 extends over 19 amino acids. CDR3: CASSHNSPVGGAREEKLFF. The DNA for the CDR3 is TGTGCCAGCAGCCACAATAGCCCCGTGGGAGGGGCTAGGGAGGAAAAACTGTTTTTT.

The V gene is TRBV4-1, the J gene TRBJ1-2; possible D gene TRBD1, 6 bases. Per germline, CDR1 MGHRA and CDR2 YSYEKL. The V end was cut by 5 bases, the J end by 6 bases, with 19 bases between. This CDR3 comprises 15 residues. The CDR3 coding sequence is TGCGCCAGCAGCGGTAAGGGGGGTCGGCGGGATGGCTACACCTTC. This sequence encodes CASSGKGGRRDGYTF.

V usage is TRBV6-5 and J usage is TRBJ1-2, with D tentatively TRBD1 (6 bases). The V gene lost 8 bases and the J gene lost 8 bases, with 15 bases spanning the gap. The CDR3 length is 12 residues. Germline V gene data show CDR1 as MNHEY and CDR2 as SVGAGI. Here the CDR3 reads CASWGLLGGYTF. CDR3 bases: TGTGCCAGCTGGGGGCTCTTGGGGGGCTACACCTTC.

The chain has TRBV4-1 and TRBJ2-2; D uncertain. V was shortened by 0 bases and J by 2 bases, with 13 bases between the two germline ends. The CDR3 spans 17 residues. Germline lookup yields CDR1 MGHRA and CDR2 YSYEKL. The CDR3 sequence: CASSQDPGGGNTGELFF. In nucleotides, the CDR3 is TGCGCCAGCAGCCAAGACCCTGGTGGCGGAAACACCGGGGAGCTGTTTTTT.

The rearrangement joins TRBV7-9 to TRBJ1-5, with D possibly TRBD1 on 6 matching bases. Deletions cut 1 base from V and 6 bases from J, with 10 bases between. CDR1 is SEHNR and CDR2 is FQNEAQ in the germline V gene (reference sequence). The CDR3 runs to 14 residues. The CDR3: CASSLEGGSQPQHF. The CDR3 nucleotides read TGTGCCAGCAGCTTAGAGGGGGGGAGTCAGCCCCAGCATTTT.

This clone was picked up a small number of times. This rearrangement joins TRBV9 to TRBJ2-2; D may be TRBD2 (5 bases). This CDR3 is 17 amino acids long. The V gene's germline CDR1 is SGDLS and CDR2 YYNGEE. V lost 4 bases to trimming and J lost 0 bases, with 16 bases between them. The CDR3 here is CASSLTSRGTNTGELFF. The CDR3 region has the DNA TGTGCCAGCAGCCTAACTTCCCGGGGTACGAACACCGGGGAGCTGTTTTTT.

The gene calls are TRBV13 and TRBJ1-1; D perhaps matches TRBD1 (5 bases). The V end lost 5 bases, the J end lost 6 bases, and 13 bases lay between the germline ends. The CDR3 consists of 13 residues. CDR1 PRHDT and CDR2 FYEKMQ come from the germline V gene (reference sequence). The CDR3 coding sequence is TGTGCCAGCAGCCCGGGACCTATCGCTGAAGCTTTCTTT. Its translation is CASSPGPIAEAFF.